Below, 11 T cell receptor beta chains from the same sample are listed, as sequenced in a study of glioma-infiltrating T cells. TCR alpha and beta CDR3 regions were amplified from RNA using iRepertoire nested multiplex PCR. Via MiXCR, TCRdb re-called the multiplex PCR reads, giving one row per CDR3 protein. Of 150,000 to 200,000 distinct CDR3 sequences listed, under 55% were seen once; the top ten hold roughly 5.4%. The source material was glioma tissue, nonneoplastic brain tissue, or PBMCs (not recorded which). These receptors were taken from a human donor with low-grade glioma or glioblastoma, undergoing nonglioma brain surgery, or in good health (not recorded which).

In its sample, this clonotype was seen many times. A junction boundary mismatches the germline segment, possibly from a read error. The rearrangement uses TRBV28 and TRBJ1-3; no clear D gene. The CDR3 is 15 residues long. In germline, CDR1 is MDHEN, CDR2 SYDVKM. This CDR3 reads CASSRSTDIGHTIYF. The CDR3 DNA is TGTGCCAGCAGCCGATCGACCGACATTGGACACACCATATATTTT.

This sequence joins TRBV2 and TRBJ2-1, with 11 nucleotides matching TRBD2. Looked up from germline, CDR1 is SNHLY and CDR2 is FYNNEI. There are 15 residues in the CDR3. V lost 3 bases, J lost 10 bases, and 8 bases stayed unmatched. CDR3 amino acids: CASSDSSGRIGEQFF. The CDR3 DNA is TGTGCCAGCAGTGATTCTAGCGGGAGGATCGGCGAGCAGTTCTTC.

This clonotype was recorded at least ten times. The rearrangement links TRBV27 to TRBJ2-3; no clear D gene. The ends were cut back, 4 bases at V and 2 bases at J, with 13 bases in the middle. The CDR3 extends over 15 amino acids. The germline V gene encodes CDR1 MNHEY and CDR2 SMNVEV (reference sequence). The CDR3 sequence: CASSSDPPFTDTQYF. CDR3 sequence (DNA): TGTGCCAGCAGTTCGGACCCACCCTTCACAGATACGCAGTATTTT.

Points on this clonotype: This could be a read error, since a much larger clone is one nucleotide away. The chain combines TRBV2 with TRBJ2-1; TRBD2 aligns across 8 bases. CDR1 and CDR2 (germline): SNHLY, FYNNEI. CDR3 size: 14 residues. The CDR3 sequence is CARSEALLAGLQFF. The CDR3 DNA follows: TGTGCCAGAAGTGAAGCGCTTCTAGCGGGCCTACAGTTCTTC.

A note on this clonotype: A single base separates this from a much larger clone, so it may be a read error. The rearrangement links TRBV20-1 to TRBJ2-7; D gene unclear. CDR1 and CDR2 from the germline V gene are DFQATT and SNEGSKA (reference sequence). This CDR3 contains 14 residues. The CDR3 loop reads CSARDVTRGYERYF. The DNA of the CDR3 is TGCAGTGCTAGAGATGTGACCCGAGGATACGAGCGGTACTTC.

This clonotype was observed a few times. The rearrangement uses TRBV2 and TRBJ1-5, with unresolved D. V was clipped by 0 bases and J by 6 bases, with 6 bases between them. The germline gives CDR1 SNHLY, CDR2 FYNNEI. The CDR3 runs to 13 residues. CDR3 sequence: CASSEARVQPQHF. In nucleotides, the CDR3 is TGTGCCAGCAGTGAAGCTCGGGTTCAGCCCCAGCATTTT. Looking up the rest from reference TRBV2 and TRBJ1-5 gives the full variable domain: EPEVTQTPSHQVTQMGQEVILRCVPISNHLYFYWYRQILGQKVEFLVSFYNNEISEKSEIFDDQFSVERPDGSNFTLKIRSTKLEDSAMYFCASSEARVQPQHFGDGTRLSIL.

The CDR3: CASVIAGADTQYF. The CDR3 region has the DNA TGTGCCAGCGTTATAGCGGGAGCTGATACGCAGTATTTT. The chain has TRBV11-2 and TRBJ2-3; 9 bases line up with TRBD2. V was clipped by 8 bases and J by 6 bases; unmatched bases: 6. CDR1 SGHAT and CDR2 FQNNGV come from the germline V gene. This CDR3 comprises 13 residues.

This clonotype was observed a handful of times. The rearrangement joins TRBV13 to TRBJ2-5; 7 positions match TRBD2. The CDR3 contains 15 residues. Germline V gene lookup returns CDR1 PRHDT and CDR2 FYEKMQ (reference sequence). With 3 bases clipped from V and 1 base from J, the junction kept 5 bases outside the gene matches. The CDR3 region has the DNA TGTGCCAGCAGCTTCCGCGGGAGAGGCCAAGAGACCCAGTACTTC. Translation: CASSFRGRGQETQYF.

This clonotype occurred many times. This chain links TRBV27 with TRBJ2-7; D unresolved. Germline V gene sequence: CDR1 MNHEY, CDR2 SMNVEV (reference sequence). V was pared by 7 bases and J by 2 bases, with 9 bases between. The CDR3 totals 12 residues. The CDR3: CASTNGAYEQYF. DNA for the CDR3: TGTGCCAGCACTAACGGAGCCTACGAGCAGTACTTC.

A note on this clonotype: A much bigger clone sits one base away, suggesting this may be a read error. The DNA of the CDR3 is TGCAGTGTTACCGACCCTCAAGAGACCCAGTACTTC. Its translation: CSVTDPQETQYF. The J gene is TRBJ2-5, the V gene TRBV20-1; D call uncertain. The V and J ends lost 7 bases and 2 bases respectively, with 11 bases between them. The CDR3 contains 12 residues. Germline-derived CDR1 and CDR2 are DFQATT and SNEGSKA (reference sequence).

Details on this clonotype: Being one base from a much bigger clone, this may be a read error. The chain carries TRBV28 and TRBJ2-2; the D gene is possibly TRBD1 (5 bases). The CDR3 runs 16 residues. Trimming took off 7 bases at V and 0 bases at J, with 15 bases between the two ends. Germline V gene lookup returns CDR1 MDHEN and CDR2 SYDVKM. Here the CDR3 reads CASTQPGQANTGELFF. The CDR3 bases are TGTGCCAGCACCCAACCCGGACAAGCGAACACCGGGGAGCTGTTTTTT.